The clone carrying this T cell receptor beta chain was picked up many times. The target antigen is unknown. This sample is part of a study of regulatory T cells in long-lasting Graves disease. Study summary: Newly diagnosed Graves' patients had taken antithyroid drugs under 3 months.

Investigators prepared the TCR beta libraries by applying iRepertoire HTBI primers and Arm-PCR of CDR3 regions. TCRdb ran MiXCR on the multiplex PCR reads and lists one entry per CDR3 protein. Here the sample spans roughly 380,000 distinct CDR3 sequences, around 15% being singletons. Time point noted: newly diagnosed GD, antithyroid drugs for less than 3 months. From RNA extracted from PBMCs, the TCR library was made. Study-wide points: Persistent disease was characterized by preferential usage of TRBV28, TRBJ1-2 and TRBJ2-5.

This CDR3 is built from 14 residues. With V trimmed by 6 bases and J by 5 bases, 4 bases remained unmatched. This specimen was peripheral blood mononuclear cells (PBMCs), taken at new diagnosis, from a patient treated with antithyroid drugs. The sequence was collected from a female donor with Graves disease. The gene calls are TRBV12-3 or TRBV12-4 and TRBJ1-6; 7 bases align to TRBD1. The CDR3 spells CASRGDSHNSPLHF. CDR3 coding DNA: TGTGCCAGCAGAGGGGACAGCCATAATTCACCCCTCCACTTT.